One and the same sample provided the 15 T cell receptor beta chains below, sequenced in a study of graft-versus-host responses after intestinal transplantation. Only in-frame clones appear in the TCRdb table, and some are missing; sequencing was by immunoSEQ multiplex PCR. The table includes about 14,000 clones, 30% to 40% detected once. Here the sequenced sample was alloreactive CD4+ T cells from a mixed lymphocyte reaction culture, taken before intestinal transplant. The subset was: CFSE-low proliferating T cells sorted from roughly 6-day pre-transplant mixed lymphocyte reaction (GvH or HvG direction). The origin of the receptors is a human patient who received an intestinal transplant.

This sequence joins TRBV7-2 and TRBJ1-4; D is ambiguous. The V gene lost 4 bases and the J gene lost 0 bases, with 9 bases spanning the gap. This CDR3 spans 15 amino acids. Germline CDR1 and CDR2: SGHTA and FQGNSA. CDR3 DNA: TGTGCCAGCAGCTCCGCCGGGGCAACTAATGAAAAACTGTTTTTT. Protein sequence: CASSSAGATNEKLFF.

This clone came up a few times. J is TRBJ1-1 and V is TRBV6-6; maybe TRBD1 (5 bases). V lost 2 bases, J lost 1 base, and 11 bases lay in between. Per germline, CDR1 MNHNY and CDR2 SVGAGI (reference sequence). The CDR3 runs to 15 residues. CDR3 sequence: CASSYQGTQNTEAFF. DNA for the CDR3: TGTGCCAGCAGTTACCAGGGAACTCAGAACACTGAAGCTTTCTTT.

The chain employs TRBV6-6 and TRBJ1-2; D is possibly TRBD1 (5 bases). V was pared by 7 bases and J by 0 bases, with 18 bases between. CDR1 and CDR2 from the germline V gene are MNHNY and SVGAGI (reference sequence). The CDR3 has 16 residues. The CDR3: CASTSLPQVSNYGYTF. The CDR3 DNA sequence: TGTGCCAGCACCAGCCTTCCACAGGTCTCTAACTATGGCTACACCTTC.

This clone was seen more than once but under ten times. V is TRBV30 and J is TRBJ1-5; D gene uncertain. The germline V gene has CDR1 GTSNPN and CDR2 SVGIG (reference sequence). V was cut by 0 bases and J by 7 bases, with 10 bases left in between. The CDR3 is made up of 13 amino acids. CDR3 amino acids: CAWSVLGGQPQHF. CDR3 in DNA: TGTGCCTGGAGTGTACTAGGTGGACAGCCCCAGCATTTT.

The CDR3 loop is CASSQGRTLNTEAFF. The CDR3 bases are TGCGCCAGCAGCCAAGGCCGGACATTGAACACTGAAGCTTTCTTT. V is TRBV4-1 and J is TRBJ1-1; tentatively, D is TRBD1 (5 bases). CDR1 is MGHRA and CDR2 is YSYEKL in the germline V gene. The CDR3 runs 15 residues. V was shortened by 1 base and J by 0 bases, with 9 bases between the two germline ends.

The chain carries TRBV12-5 and TRBJ2-7; 8 bases map to TRBD2. The CDR3 consists of 15 residues. Trimming at V came to 4 bases and at J to 0 bases, leaving 5 bases not matched to a gene. Per the germline V gene, CDR1 is LGHNT and CDR2 is FRNRAP. The CDR3 here is CASGWGGGHSYEQYF. The CDR3 region has the DNA TGTGCTAGTGGTTGGGGCGGGGGGCACTCCTACGAGCAGTACTTC.

In its sample, this clone was seen a few times. V usage is TRBV10-3 and J usage is TRBJ2-7; tentative D call: TRBD2 (5 bases). This CDR3 spans 14 amino acids. With 3 bases removed from V and 5 bases from J, the gap between germline ends came to 14 bases. Looked up from germline, CDR1 is ENHRY and CDR2 is SYGVKD. The chain's CDR3 is CAISEWASSDEQYF. CDR3 coding DNA: TGTGCCATCAGTGAATGGGCTAGCTCTGACGAGCAGTACTTC.

This chain joins TRBV11-2 and TRBJ2-1; 8 bases map to TRBD2. Germline V gene lookup returns CDR1 SGHAT and CDR2 FQNNGV. The length of the CDR3 is 16 residues. Trimming removed 2 bases from V and 1 base from J; junction bases left unmatched: 4. The CDR3 reads CASSLFSGTSYNEQFF. The CDR3 DNA sequence: TGTGCCAGCAGCTTATTTAGCGGGACATCCTACAATGAGCAGTTCTTC.

Only a few counts were recorded for this clone. This chain links TRBV6-1 with TRBJ1-2, with D maybe TRBD1 (5 bases). Germline-derived CDR1 and CDR2 are MNHNS and SASEGT. Trimming pared 3 bases from V and 3 bases from J, leaving 14 bases between. The CDR3 is 15 amino acids. This CDR3 is CASSDGAGIYYGYTF. The CDR3 bases are TGTGCCAGCAGTGACGGTGCAGGGATTTACTATGGCTACACCTTC.

The CDR3 coding sequence is TGTGCCAGCAGTTTATTTTTAGCTACACAAAGTCGGGCCAACGTCCTGACTTTC. As protein: CASSLFLATQSRANVLTF. This sequence joins TRBV21-1 and TRBJ2-6; no check of the table's D call, TRBD2, against the DNA was made. TRBV21-1 is a known pseudogene. This CDR3 spans 18 amino acids.

This clone has just a few counts. This sequence joins TRBV9 and TRBJ1-2; D unresolved. CDR3 size: 15 residues. Germline CDR1 is SGDLS and CDR2 is YYNGEE. V was pared by 1 base and J by 0 bases, with 10 bases between. DNA for the CDR3: TGTGCCAGCAGCGTATCCGGGATCTCTAACTATGGCTACACCTTC. As protein: CASSVSGISNYGYTF.

The V gene is TRBV19, the J gene TRBJ2-3, with 8 bases aligning to TRBD2. The CDR3 consists of 17 residues. Germline V gene sequence: CDR1 LNHDA, CDR2 SQIVND (reference sequence). With V trimmed by 3 bases and J by 3 bases, 11 bases remained unmatched. CDR3 amino acids: CASSIGSGGPRTDTQYF. In nucleotides, the CDR3 is TGTGCCAGTAGTATTGGGTCGGGGGGGCCGCGAACAGATACGCAGTATTTT.

The chain couples TRBV5-1 to TRBJ2-3, with D possibly matching TRBD2 (5 bases). Looked up from germline, CDR1 is SGHRS and CDR2 is YFSETQ. The CDR3 consists of 16 residues. V was cut by 0 bases and J by 6 bases, with 17 bases left in between. The CDR3 DNA reads TGCGCCAGCAGCTTGGGGACGGGTCCATGGAGGGATACGCAGTATTTT. This encodes CASSLGTGPWRDTQYF.

The chain has TRBV7-2 and TRBJ2-3; 11 nucleotides line up with TRBD2. This CDR3 contains 17 residues. With 1 base clipped from V and 4 bases from J, the junction kept 7 bases outside the gene matches. The V gene's germline CDR1 is SGHTA and CDR2 FQGNSA. CDR3: CASSLVVPGLAADTQYF. The CDR3, as DNA: TGTGCCAGCAGCTTAGTGGTTCCGGGACTAGCGGCAGATACGCAGTATTTT.

The chain joins TRBV10-2 to TRBJ2-3; the match to TRBD1 covers 12 bases. The CDR3 contains 16 residues. V trimming: 4 bases; J trimming: 5 bases; junction bases outside the gene matches: 7. Germline lookup yields CDR1 WSHSY and CDR2 SAAADI. The chain's CDR3 is CASSGGGQGAGDTQYF. As DNA, the CDR3 is TGCGCCAGCAGTGGGGGGGGACAGGGGGCGGGAGATACGCAGTATTTT.